This TCR beta chain derives from a study of shared clonotypes between healthy human individuals. Study-level information: The plates for each donor numbered three CD4 naive, three CD4 memory, two CD8 naive and one CD8 memory. Study-wide findings and caveats: Non-shared clonotypes displayed generation probabilities falling below those of clonotypes present in all four donors.

The V end was cut by 4 bases, the J end by 3 bases, with 15 bases between. Germline CDR1 is SNHLY and CDR2 is FYNNEI. This CDR3 is 15 amino acids long. Only in-frame clones appear in the TCRdb table, and some are missing; sequencing was by immunoSEQ multiplex PCR. The profile covers 2.5 million or so clones, with 85% to 95% appearing a single time and over 0.12% taken by the ten largest. A word on this clone: Antigen specificity is unknown. The sample holds other DNA sequences that translate to the same CDR3.

The TCR comes from a man between 18 and 35 years old in good health. The chain carries TRBV2 and TRBJ1-1; D is possibly TRBD1 (6 bases). Sequenced sample: naive CD4+ T cells sorted from blood. Subset defined: CD45RA+ positively selected. The CDR3 nucleotides are TGTGCCAGCAGTGTTAGGACAGAGCGGGACACTGAAGCTTTCTTT. Translated, it gives CASSVRTERDTEAFF.